The next 11 T cell receptor beta chains were all read from a single sample in a study of T cells in Graves' hyperthyroidism and ophthalmopathy. Template material for amplifying TCR beta CDR3 regions consisted of RNA transcripts. With the HTBI primer set, the TCR CDR3 went through a first round of RT-PCR. TCRdb redid the calling of the multiplex PCR reads with MiXCR, one entry per CDR3 protein. This table has 610,000 or so distinct CDR3 sequences, 35% to 55% appearing once. The sequenced sample consisted of peripheral blood or thyroid tissue (not recorded which). The receptors stem from a woman between 18 and 30 years old with Graves' hyperthyroidism.

The table lists this clonotype with a few counts. The chain uses TRBV27 and TRBJ1-5, with a weak D call TRBD1 (6 bases). Deletions cut 0 bases from V and 0 bases from J, with 9 bases between. The CDR3 has 16 residues. Per germline, CDR1 MNHEY and CDR2 SMNVEV (reference sequence). CDR3 DNA sequence: TGTGCCAGCAGTTTATCGAAGGGGGTTAGCAATCAGCCCCAGCATTTT. Amino acids: CASSLSKGVSNQPQHF.

This chain joins TRBV13 and TRBJ1-3; D unclear. Trimming removed 3 bases at V and 8 bases at J, with 11 bases between. The CDR3 runs to 13 residues. CDR1 is PRHDT and CDR2 is FYEKMQ in the germline V gene (reference sequence). CDR3 in amino acids: CASSFGRSDTIYF. In nucleotides, the CDR3 is TGTGCCAGCAGCTTCGGGCGGAGCGACACCATATATTTT.

At least ten counts were recorded for this clonotype. The chain combines TRBV2 with TRBJ2-6; D possibly matches TRBD1 or TRBD2 (6 bases each). The germline gives CDR1 SNHLY, CDR2 FYNNEI. V was cut by 6 bases and J by 5 bases, with 11 bases left in between. This CDR3 region has 14 residues. DNA for the CDR3: TGTGCCAGCAGCTGGGGGGACAGGGCCAACGTCCTGACTTTC. Translating it yields CASSWGDRANVLTF.

This clonotype appeared many times. The chain combines TRBV9 with TRBJ2-7, with 11 bases identical to TRBD2. CDR1 is SGDLS and CDR2 is YYNGEE in the germline V gene. This CDR3 comprises 16 residues. The trim removed 4 bases at V and 0 bases at J, leaving 6 bases unmatched. CDR3 region: CASSLAGGQSSYEQYF. The CDR3 DNA reads as TGTGCCAGCAGCCTAGCGGGAGGACAAAGCTCCTACGAGCAGTACTTC.

This clonotype ranks as medium-sized. V and J are TRBV29-1 and TRBJ1-2; D is undetermined. CDR3 length: 11 amino acids. Trimming shortened V by 7 bases and J by 6 bases, and 12 bases separated the two germline ends. Per germline, CDR1 SQVTM and CDR2 ANQGSEA. CDR3 bases: TGCAGCGCCCAACGCGGGGATGGCTACACCTTC. The encoded protein is CSAQRGDGYTF.

Ten or more counts support this clonotype. This chain connects TRBV5-6 to TRBJ1-5; D is possibly TRBD1 (6 bases). This CDR3 region has 16 residues. Deletions cut 0 bases from V and 4 bases from J, with 14 bases between. The germline V gene encodes CDR1 SGHDT and CDR2 YYEEEE. For the CDR3, the DNA is TGTGCCAGCAGCTTGGCCTCGGGGGCCTGGAATCAGCCCCAGCATTTT. Translating gives CASSLASGAWNQPQHF.

The chain combines TRBV2 with TRBJ1-2, with 8 nucleotides matching TRBD1. CDR3 length: 14 amino acids. Germline-derived CDR1 and CDR2 are SNHLY and FYNNEI. J lost 5 bases, V lost 5 bases, and 7 bases had no gene match. As DNA, the CDR3 is TGTGCCAGCAGTTGGGCCAGGGGGCCTTATGGCTACACCTTC. Protein sequence: CASSWARGPYGYTF.

Only one count was recorded for this clonotype. A much bigger clone sits one base away, suggesting this may be a read error. The chain joins TRBV4-3 to TRBJ1-1; no firm D call. The CDR3 consists of 17 residues. Germline V gene sequence: CDR1 LGHNA, CDR2 YSLEER. The CDR3 DNA follows: TGCGCCAGCAGCCAAGGGGCGTTAAGGAGGGAGAACGCTGAAGCTTTCTTT. Protein product: CASSQGALRRENAEAFF.

V is TRBV19 and J is TRBJ2-2; 10 bases are a match to TRBD1. Germline trimming cut 5 bases from V and 7 bases from J; bases unmatched to any gene: 10. Germline lookup yields CDR1 LNHDA and CDR2 SQIVND (reference sequence). The CDR3 sequence is 16 residues long. This chain's CDR3 is CASSDRRTGGIGELFF. The CDR3 DNA follows: TGTGCCAGTAGTGACCGCAGGACAGGGGGGATCGGGGAGCTGTTTTTT.

The J gene is TRBJ2-5, the V gene TRBV6-4, with a tentative D call TRBD2 (6 bases). V was shortened by 5 bases and J by 5 bases, with 15 bases between the two germline ends. The CDR3 is made up of 14 amino acids. Germline CDR1 reads MRHNA; CDR2 reads SNTAGT. The CDR3 protein is CASSYFHLAETQYF. The CDR3 bases are TGTGCCAGCAGTTATTTCCATCTAGCGGAGACCCAGTACTTC.

This clonotype occurred many times. This sequence joins TRBV9 and TRBJ1-2, with a weak D call TRBD1 (5 bases). CDR1 SGDLS and CDR2 YYNGEE come from the germline V gene. The V end lost 0 bases, the J end lost 2 bases, and 8 bases lay between the germline ends. There are 14 residues in the CDR3. Here the CDR3 DNA reads TGTGCCAGCAGCGTAGAGGGGCTAAACTATGGCTACACCTTC. Encoded protein: CASSVEGLNYGYTF. Full variable domain (rest looked up from reference TRBV9 and TRBJ1-2): DSGVTQTPKHLITATGQRVTLRCSPRSGDLSVYWYQQSLDQGLQFLIQYYNGEERAKGNILERFSAQQFPDLHSELNLSSLELGDSALYFCASSVEGLNYGYTFGSGTRLTVV.